The sequence of this T cell receptor (beta chain) was determined in a study of CD8 T cells in ankylosing spondylitis. TCRdb itself ran the 5' RACE reads through MiXCR, one entry per CDR3 protein. The top ten hold approximately 50% of the sample, which has 35,000 to 40,000 distinct CDR3 sequences, about 17% seen once. The CDR3 spans 16 residues. Germline V gene data show CDR1 as MDHEN and CDR2 as SYDVKM. V dropped 5 bases and J dropped 0 bases, with 16 bases sitting between them. This clonotype was seen a few times. Sample: blood. V and J are TRBV28 and TRBJ1-1, with D unclear. The TCR comes from a male donor with ankylosing spondylitis or in good health (not recorded which). The CDR3 here is CASSDLAGPMNTEAFF. CDR3 nucleotide sequence: TGTGCCAGCAGTGACCTAGCAGGCCCCATGAACACTGAAGCTTTCTTT.